The 25 T cell receptor beta chains in this list originate from one sample, sequenced in a study of B cell selection in AIRE deficiency. Sorting defined conventional CD4 T cells as CD4+CD127+. Using immunoSEQ multiplex PCR, the repertoire was profiled, and TCRdb retains in-frame clones only, with some absent. This table has about 23,000 clones, roughly 97% appearing once. Sequencing used conventional CD4+ T cells sorted from PBMCs. Receptors originate from a human donor with AIRE deficiency.

The chain uses TRBV4-1 and TRBJ2-7, with 10 bases aligning to TRBD1. The CDR3 consists of 16 residues. J was trimmed by 5 bases and V by 0 bases; bases with no gene match: 7. Germline assignment: CDR1 MGHRA and CDR2 YSYEKL. The CDR3 protein is CASSQDPTGGPHEQYF. The CDR3 nucleotides are TGCGCCAGCAGCCAAGACCCGACAGGGGGCCCCCACGAGCAGTACTTC.

This rearrangement joins TRBV11-3 to TRBJ2-1; TRBD2 might be the D (6 bases). The ends were cut back, 1 base at V and 0 bases at J, with 13 bases in the middle. This CDR3 is 17 amino acids long. The germline CDR1 and CDR2 sequences are SGHNT and YENEEA. The CDR3 nucleotides read TGTGCCAGCAGCTTAGGGCGGGGTTCGAGCTCCTACAATGAGCAGTTCTTC. Translation: CASSLGRGSSSYNEQFF.

The V call is TRBV10-3, the J call TRBJ2-2; perhaps TRBD2 as D (5 bases). The CDR3 is 14 residues long. Trimming stripped 3 bases from V and 3 bases from J, with 8 bases between. The germline V gene has CDR1 ENHRY and CDR2 SYGVKD. DNA of the CDR3: TGTGCCATCAGTGATGGAGGCTACACCGGGGAGCTGTTTTTT. Amino acids: CAISDGGYTGELFF.

V and J are TRBV7-2 and TRBJ2-5; TRBD1 or TRBD2 may be the D gene (5 bases each). The CDR3 loop spans 16 amino acids. Germline loops: CDR1 SGHTA, CDR2 FQGNSA. V lost 6 bases and J lost 4, with 21 bases in between. In DNA form, the CDR3 reads TGTGCCAGCAGGGGGCGGCTAGCATCCCGTGGAGAGACCCAGTACTTC. Protein product: CASRGRLASRGETQYF.

V and J are TRBV7-2 and TRBJ2-5, with 11 positions matching TRBD2. CDR1 is SGHTA, CDR2 FQGNSA, per germline. This CDR3 contains 16 residues. V lost 1 base to trimming and J lost 4 bases; unmatched junction nucleotides: 5. The CDR3 bases are TGTGCCAGCAGCTTAGTTCGACTAGCGGGAACAGAGACCCAGTACTTC. It yields the protein CASSLVRLAGTETQYF.

This clone was found once. The CDR3 bases are TGTGCCAGCGAAATCGCGCGGTCTGGAAACACCATATATTTT. This encodes CASEIARSGNTIYF. The chain employs TRBV7-9 and TRBJ1-3; D not resolved. Germline V lookup: CDR1 SEHNR, CDR2 FQNEAQ (reference sequence). V was trimmed by 8 bases and J by 1 base, leaving 12 bases between them. The CDR3 consists of 14 residues.

The rearrangement uses TRBV7-2 and TRBJ1-3; D uncertain. Trimming pared 2 bases from V and 1 base from J, leaving 12 bases between. CDR3 length equals 16 residues. Germline loops: CDR1 SGHTA, CDR2 FQGNSA. The CDR3 loop reads CASSLTPFPSGNTIYF. CDR3 DNA: TGTGCCAGCAGCTTAACTCCCTTCCCGTCTGGAAACACCATATATTTT. The whole variable domain, filled in from reference TRBV7-2 and TRBJ1-3, reads GAGVSQSPSNKVTEKGKDVELRCDPISGHTALYWYRQSLGQGLEFLIYFQGNSAPDKSGLPSDRFSAERTGGSVSTLTIQRTQQEDSAVYLCASSLTPFPSGNTIYFGEGSWLTVV.

This chain connects TRBV28 to TRBJ1-5; 8 bases match TRBD1. Trimming took 5 bases from V and 7 from J; bases not matched to a gene: 10. Looked up from germline, CDR1 is MDHEN and CDR2 is SYDVKM. This CDR3 comprises 15 residues. CDR3 in DNA: TGTGCCAGCAGTACCGCCGGGACAGGAGCCCAGCCCCAGCATTTT. It encodes CASSTAGTGAQPQHF.

V and J are TRBV9 and TRBJ1-4; D remains ambiguous. There are 13 residues in the CDR3. V was cut by 0 bases and J by 8 bases, with 8 bases left in between. Germline assignment: CDR1 SGDLS and CDR2 YYNGEE. As DNA, the CDR3 is TGTGCCAGCAGCGTAGGCGGTACCGAAAAACTGTTTTTT. This translates into CASSVGGTEKLFF.

The chain couples TRBV28 to TRBJ1-5; 10 bases match TRBD1. CDR1 and CDR2 (germline): MDHEN, SYDVKM. With 4 bases clipped from V and 11 bases from J, the junction kept 8 bases outside the gene matches. The CDR3 extends over 14 amino acids. The DNA for the CDR3 is TGTGCCAGCAGTTCGGGACAGGGGCCATCGGCCCAGCATTTT. Translating it yields CASSSGQGPSAQHF.

CDR3 sequence: CASSLAKFRLADSYEQYF. CDR3 coding DNA: TGTGCCAGCAGCTTGGCTAAATTTAGACTAGCGGATTCCTACGAGCAGTACTTC. The chain recombines TRBV5-8 with TRBJ2-7; TRBD2 agrees at 9 bases. The germline V gene encodes CDR1 SGHTS and CDR2 YDEGEE. The CDR3 loop spans 18 amino acids. The V gene end was trimmed by 0 bases and the J gene end by 1 base; junction bases not matched to a gene: 11.

The chain carries TRBV9 and TRBJ1-5, with 9 positions matching TRBD1. The CDR3 is made up of 15 amino acids. The J segment lost 4 bases and the V segment lost 4 bases, leaving 6 bases of the junction unmatched. Germline CDR1 reads SGDLS; CDR2 reads YYNGEE. The CDR3 DNA reads as TGTGCCAGCAGCCAGGGGACAGGGCTTAATCAGCCCCAGCATTTT. It specifies CASSQGTGLNQPQHF.

The rearrangement links TRBV9 to TRBJ1-6, with 8 bases lining up with TRBD1. The length of the CDR3 is 18 residues. After removal of 1 base from V and 9 bases from J, the junction contained 15 bases not matched to a gene. Germline assignment: CDR1 SGDLS and CDR2 YYNGEE. The CDR3: CASSVTPRGQENGSPLHF. In DNA, the CDR3 is TGTGCCAGCAGCGTAACCCCTCGGGGACAGGAGAATGGTTCACCCCTCCACTTT.

The rearrangement links TRBV5-4 to TRBJ2-7; 10 bases line up with TRBD2. With 3 bases clipped from V and 6 bases from J, the junction kept 15 bases outside the gene matches. The CDR3 is 17 residues long. Germline V gene lookup returns CDR1 SGHNT and CDR2 YYREEE (reference sequence). CDR3 sequence reads: CASSSLRKKREGFEQYF. The DNA of the CDR3 is TGTGCCAGCAGCTCCCTCAGAAAAAAGCGGGAGGGTTTCGAGCAGTACTTC.

V is TRBV9 and J is TRBJ2-3; D is unclear. Germline V CDR1 and CDR2: SGDLS, YYNGEE. Trimming took 0 bases from V and 0 from J, leaving 11 bases between them. This CDR3 is built from 16 residues. CDR3 loop: CASSVAVHGSTDTQYF. CDR3 nucleotide sequence: TGTGCCAGCAGCGTAGCTGTACACGGGAGCACAGATACGCAGTATTTT.

This chain joins TRBV7-9 and TRBJ2-3, with 10 bases aligning to TRBD2. V gave up 4 bases and J gave up 2 bases; unmatched junction bases: 6. Germline CDR1 reads SEHNR; CDR2 reads FQNEAQ (reference sequence). The CDR3 is made up of 16 amino acids. CDR3 DNA: TGTGCCAGCAGCTGGGCCGGGACTAGCGACACAGATACGCAGTATTTT. Translated: CASSWAGTSDTDTQYF. Full variable domain (missing parts from reference TRBV7-9 and TRBJ2-3): DTGVSQNPRHKITKRGQNVTFRCDPISEHNRLYWYRQTLGQGPEFLTYFQNEAQLEKSRLLSDRFSAERPKGSFSTLEIQRTEQGDSAMYLCASSWAGTSDTDTQYFGPGTRLTVL.

The V and J genes are TRBV5-1 and TRBJ1-5; no definite D call. CDR3 length equals 13 residues. V was clipped by 0 bases and J by 4 bases, with 5 bases between them. Germline V gene data show CDR1 as SGHRS and CDR2 as YFSETQ. The CDR3 here is CASSLGENQPQHF. The CDR3 coding sequence is TGCGCCAGCAGCTTGGGAGAGAATCAGCCCCAGCATTTT.

Worth noting for this clone: The same CDR3 can be traced to other DNA sequences in this sample. V is TRBV19 and J is TRBJ2-5, with 8 positions matching TRBD2. The V gene end was trimmed by 3 bases and the J gene end by 4 bases; junction bases not matched to a gene: 10. Per germline, CDR1 LNHDA and CDR2 SQIVND (reference sequence). There are 16 residues in the CDR3. CDR3 protein: CASSIAGGLGRETQYF. The DNA for the CDR3 is TGTGCCAGTAGTATTGCGGGGGGACTAGGCAGAGAGACCCAGTACTTC.

This clone has a single count. The V call is TRBV11-3, the J call TRBJ2-5; the D is unclear. V lost 5 bases and J 3 bases, leaving 10 bases between the germline ends. The CDR3 contains 13 residues. The germline gives CDR1 SGHNT, CDR2 YENEEA. CDR3 region: CASSPDPEETQYF. The CDR3 coding sequence is TGTGCCAGCAGCCCAGACCCAGAAGAGACCCAGTACTTC.

The chain recombines TRBV7-3 with TRBJ2-3; D ambiguous. Germline CDR1 reads SGHTA; CDR2 reads FQGTGA. This CDR3 is 14 amino acids long. V lost 2 bases, J lost 1 base, and 7 bases lay in between. The CDR3 is CASSLSSGTDTQYF. The CDR3 DNA reads TGTGCCAGCAGCTTATCTTCCGGCACAGATACGCAGTATTTT.

This chain joins TRBV28 and TRBJ2-3, with 11 bases aligning to TRBD2. Looked up from germline, CDR1 is MDHEN and CDR2 is SYDVKM. V lost 4 bases to trimming and J lost 9 bases; unmatched junction nucleotides: 9. The CDR3 covers 15 residues. The CDR3 sequence is CASSSRTSGQPTQYF. The CDR3 coding sequence is TGTGCCAGCAGTTCCCGGACTAGCGGGCAGCCCACGCAGTATTTT.

The V and J genes are TRBV28 and TRBJ2-5; tentative D call: TRBD2 (6 bases). CDR1 MDHEN and CDR2 SYDVKM come from the germline V gene. This CDR3 region has 15 residues. With 5 bases removed from V and 1 base from J, the gap between germline ends came to 14 bases. DNA for the CDR3: TGTGCCAGCAGTGTAGGCGGGACGGCCCAAGAGACCCAGTACTTC. Protein: CASSVGGTAQETQYF.

Here the CDR3 reads CAISESGAGGLGTQYF. CDR3 sequence (DNA): TGTGCCATCAGTGAGAGTGGGGCAGGGGGCTTGGGGACCCAGTACTTC. This chain connects TRBV10-3 to TRBJ2-5, with TRBD1 identical over 8 bases. The CDR3 contains 16 residues. V lost 2 bases and J lost 7; bases outside the gene matches: 12. Germline V lookup: CDR1 ENHRY, CDR2 SYGVKD.

CDR3 residues: CASSLDYGTSGSNEQFF. The CDR3 DNA reads as TGTGCCAGCAGCTTAGATTACGGGACTAGCGGGAGTAATGAGCAGTTCTTC. The chain combines TRBV7-8 with TRBJ2-1; the match to TRBD2 covers 14 bases. CDR1 is SGHVS and CDR2 is FQNEAQ in the germline V gene. This CDR3 is 17 amino acids long. The V and J ends lost 1 base and 7 bases, in that order; junction bases with no gene match: 6.

The genes are TRBV27 and TRBJ2-2, with D possibly TRBD2 on 6 matching bases. V lost 2 bases, J lost 6 bases, and 7 bases lay in between. This CDR3 has 13 residues. Germline values: CDR1 MNHEY, CDR2 SMNVEV (reference sequence). The CDR3 loop reads CASSLRRAGELFF. For the CDR3, the DNA is TGTGCCAGCAGTTTAAGGAGGGCCGGGGAGCTGTTTTTT.